This is a list of T cell receptor beta chains from one sample in a study of blood T cell repertoires in COVID-19. The assay was immunoSEQ multiplex PCR, and TCRdb's table has in-frame clones only and misses some. Seen here are 65,000 or so clones, 75% to 90% observed once, and the top ten hold more than 8.5%. The sample comprised peripheral blood. The receptor set was obtained from a man aged 25-40 years with COVID-19, enrolled during active disease. The CDR3 runs from the conserved cysteine through the conserved F or W. D genes are given only for firm matches. The size field is filled for only some rows; it gives once, few, many or a size class.

TGTGCCAGCAGTGAATTCATCGAGGACACCTCCTACGAGCAGTACTTC	CASSEFIEDTSYEQYF	TRBV25-1	TRBJ2-7	16	-	few
TGTGCCAGCAGTTACTCGGGAGCACCAAAAGGGTACGAGCAGTACTTC	CASSYSGAPKGYEQYF	TRBV6-6	TRBJ2-7	16	-	few
TGCGCCAGCAGTCCTTCCCACGGGACTAGAAACTACGAGCAGTACTTC	CASSPSHGTRNYEQYF	TRBV10-1	TRBJ2-7	16	TRBD2	-
TGTGCCAGCACCCCCTGGCAGGGGGGTGGCACAGATACGCAGTATTTT	CASTPWQGGGTDTQYF	TRBV28	TRBJ2-3	16	-	-
TGCGCCAGCAGCTTCAGACCGGGACTAGGGGGTGACAATGAGCAGTTCTTC	CASSFRPGLGGDNEQFF	TRBV5-1	TRBJ2-1	17	TRBD2	-
TGTGCCAGCAGTCCCGCCTATAATTCACCCCTCCACTTT	CASSPAYNSPLHF	TRBV6-6	TRBJ1-6	13	-	-
TGTGCCAGCAGCTTAGATACAGGGGCCAGCAATGAGCAGTTCTTC	CASSLDTGASNEQFF	TRBV7-6	TRBJ2-1	15	TRBD1	-
TGCAGCCCGAGGGGGACAGGAGACCCCAATGAGCAGTTCTTC	CSPRGTGDPNEQFF	TRBV29-1	TRBJ2-1	14	TRBD1	once
TGTGCCATACAGGGGGCGTATGAGCAGTACTTC	CAIQGAYEQYF	TRBV10-3	TRBJ2-7	11	TRBD1	-
TGTGCCAGCAGCCCGCGGACAGGGGGGGATCAGCCCCAGCATTTT	CASSPRTGGDQPQHF	TRBV3-1/TRBV3-2	TRBJ1-5	15	TRBD1	medium-sized
TGTGCCATCAGTGAGTCGGGCAGTAAGAACATTGAAGCTTTCTTT	CAISESGSKNIEAFF	TRBV10-3	TRBJ1-1	15	-	-
TGTGCCAGCAGCGTAGATGGGACTAGCGGATACGAGCAGTACTTC	CASSVDGTSGYEQYF	TRBV9	TRBJ2-7	15	TRBD2	-
TGTGCCAGCAGCTTACTATCCGCCTCTGGAAACACCATATATTTT	CASSLLSASGNTIYF	TRBV7-9	TRBJ1-3	15	-	-
TGTGCCAGCAGCTTAGCAGGGCCCAAAGAGACCCAGTACTTC	CASSLAGPKETQYF	TRBV11-2	TRBJ2-5	14	-	-